This T cell receptor beta chain derives from a study of cytomegalovirus exposure and HLA in healthy donors. Regarding the study as a whole: One variant, a missense change in DCLRE1C, was linked in a later analysis to TCR beta V- and J-gene trimming.

In regard to this clone: Its antigen is as yet unknown.

The CDR3 consists of 13 residues. Germline CDR1 SQVTM, CDR2 ANQGSEA. V trimming: 2 bases; J trimming: 4 bases; junction bases outside the gene matches: 0. Primers for the PCR totalled 60 Vbeta and 13 Jbeta. The method was immunoSEQ multiplex PCR; TCRdb's version includes in-frame clones alone and lacks a portion of them. In the table there are hundreds of thousands of clones, around 76% of which are singletons. The chain uses TRBV29-1 and TRBJ2-3, with 10 bases identical to TRBD2. The TCR comes from a man aged 35 to 55 in good health and CMV-seropositive. Material for sequencing was PBMCs. In nucleotides, the CDR3 is TGCAGCGTTGAACTAGCGGGAGCAGATACGCAGTATTTT. Translation gives CSVELAGADTQYF.